The 17 T cell receptor beta chains presented below share a single source sample, sequenced in a study of blood T cells in healthy people across ages (dated by TCRdb to the mid-2010s). Receptor amplification or capture employed 5' RACE. The sequencing machine was an Illumina HiSeq 2500. A second PCR of about 6 to 11 cycles was run with a J-beta primer mix and a sample-barcoded 5' primer. TCRdb reanalyzed the raw reads on its own, using fastp at Q25 for trimming and MiXCR for clone calling, and kept in-frame beta chains. Each record represents a unique CDR3 protein, reported with the most common genes and DNA among its rows. The sample data list 650,000 to 1,000,000 distinct CDR3 sequences, and roughly 35% of these were observed just once. Clones ranked in the top ten supply about an eighth of the sample. The sequencing input was blood. These receptors came from a man aged 18 to 30 in good health.

Many counts were recorded for this clonotype. This CDR3 is CASSYSRTGGSGANVLTF. In nucleotides, the CDR3 is TGTGCCAGCAGTTACTCACGGACAGGGGGCTCTGGGGCCAACGTCCTGACTTTC. The V call is TRBV6-2 or TRBV6-3, the J call TRBJ2-6; 10 nucleotides align to TRBD1. There are 18 residues in the CDR3. Germline CDR1 MNHEY, CDR2 SVGEGT. The V segment lost 0 bases and the J segment 0 bases; nucleotides outside the gene matches: 2.

The sample holds a few counts of this clonotype. The rearrangement links TRBV6-6 to TRBJ1-2; D unclear. The germline CDR1 and CDR2 sequences are MNHNY and SVGAGI (reference sequence). This CDR3 spans 13 amino acids. V gave up 6 bases and J gave up 4 bases, with 12 bases separating them. The CDR3 bases are TGTGCCAGCAGCCCGGACCGCTTCTATGGCTACACCTTC. Its translation is CASSPDRFYGYTF.

Only a few counts were recorded for this clonotype. The rearrangement joins TRBV5-1 to TRBJ1-1, with D possibly TRBD1 on 6 matching bases. Per germline, CDR1 SGHRS and CDR2 YFSETQ. V lost 4 bases, J lost 0 bases, and 16 bases lay in between. The CDR3 has 16 amino acids. CDR3 nucleotides: TGCGCCAGCAGCAGGGGGACGGTAGGAGTGAACACTGAAGCTTTCTTT. The encoded protein is CASSRGTVGVNTEAFF.

This clonotype was recorded a few times. The chain links TRBV20-1 to TRBJ2-3; D possibly matches TRBD1 or TRBD2 (5 bases each). CDR3 length: 14 residues. CDR1 and CDR2 (germline): DFQATT, SNEGSKA (reference sequence). Trimming removed 0 bases from V and 6 bases from J, with 13 bases in between. CDR3 nucleotide sequence: TGCAGTGCTAGAGACGGGGCTTCGATGGATACGCAGTATTTT. It is translated as CSARDGASMDTQYF.

There are many counts of this clonotype. The chain couples TRBV6-6 to TRBJ2-1, with 8 bases matching TRBD2. The CDR3 sequence is 15 residues long. V shed 4 bases and J 5 bases; nucleotides not matched to a gene: 7. The germline gives CDR1 MNHNY, CDR2 SVGAGI (reference sequence). CDR3 sequence: CASSFNGGANNEQFF. In DNA, the CDR3 is TGTGCCAGCAGTTTTAACGGGGGGGCTAACAATGAGCAGTTCTTC.

The chain joins TRBV20-1 to TRBJ1-2; D ambiguous. Germline V CDR1 and CDR2: DFQATT, SNEGSKA (reference sequence). The V end lost 0 bases, the J end lost 4 bases, and 9 bases lay between the germline ends. This CDR3 has 13 residues. CDR3 in DNA: TGCAGTGCTAGAGATCCAGATCCCTATGGCTACACCTTC. Amino acid sequence: CSARDPDPYGYTF.

Comment on this clonotype: One end of the junction varies from germline; a read error may be responsible. The chain couples TRBV25-1 to TRBJ2-5; D possibly corresponds to TRBD2 (5 bases). The CDR3 loop spans 14 amino acids. From germline, CDR1 is MGHDK and CDR2 SYGVNS. This chain's CDR3 is CASSESHSRETRYF. DNA for the CDR3: TGTGCCAGCAGTGAATCCCACAGTAGGGAGACCCGGTACTTC.

This chain uses TRBV6-5 with TRBJ1-5, with no clear D. In germline, CDR1 is MNHEY, CDR2 SVGAGI. This CDR3 contains 13 residues. Between the trimmed V and J ends, which lost 2 bases and 5 bases, there was a span of 7 bases. This CDR3 is CASSYMSDQPQHF. Here the CDR3 DNA reads TGTGCCAGCAGTTACATGTCAGATCAGCCCCAGCATTTT.

With regard to this clonotype: At one of its ends the junction is not consistent with the germline gene, which may arise from a read error. This sequence joins TRBV20-1 and TRBJ2-3; tentatively, D is TRBD1 or TRBD2 (5 bases each). The CDR3 has 14 residues. The germline V gene has CDR1 DFQATT and CDR2 SNEGSKA (reference sequence). CDR3: CSARDWGSTDRQYF. The CDR3 DNA sequence: TGCAGTGCTAGAGATTGGGGGAGCACAGATAGGCAGTATTTT.

A few counts support this clonotype. V and J are TRBV7-2 and TRBJ2-1, with D perhaps being TRBD1 or TRBD2 (5 bases each). CDR1 SGHTA and CDR2 FQGNSA come from the germline V gene. V dropped 3 bases and J dropped 6 bases, with 15 bases sitting between them. The CDR3 loop spans 15 amino acids. The CDR3 reads CASSFTGTDVNEQFF. The DNA for the CDR3 is TGTGCCAGCAGCTTCACCGGGACGGACGTCAATGAGCAGTTCTTC.

In its sample, this clonotype was seen a few times. The chain carries TRBV10-3 and TRBJ1-1, with TRBD1 as a possible D gene (6 bases). Trimming shortened V by 10 bases and J by 1 base, and 16 bases separated the two germline ends. CDR3 length: 14 amino acids. CDR1 and CDR2 (germline): ENHRY, SYGVKD. DNA for the CDR3: TGTGCCAGCCGGGGGGACACCCGGAACACTGAAGCTTTCTTT. It translates to CASRGDTRNTEAFF.

This rearrangement joins TRBV9 to TRBJ2-5; D gene uncertain. V lost 0 bases, J lost 11 bases, and 14 bases lay in between. The CDR3 is made up of 13 amino acids. The germline V gene encodes CDR1 SGDLS and CDR2 YYNGEE. The CDR3 spells CASSVVFGDEQYF. The CDR3 DNA follows: TGTGCCAGCAGCGTAGTGTTTGGTGATGAGCAGTACTTC.

The V gene is TRBV6-2 or TRBV6-3, the J gene TRBJ2-1; 9 nucleotides line up with TRBD2. Judging by the DNA end, TRBJ2-7 fits better; the J call may be wrong. Germline-derived CDR1 and CDR2 are MNHEY and SVGEGT. The CDR3 is 15 amino acids. The CDR3 DNA follows: TGTGCCAGCAGTGCCCTAGCGGGGACCAACAATGAGCAGTACTTC. Amino acid sequence: CASSALAGTNNEQYF.

The rearrangement uses TRBV7-8 and TRBJ1-4; TRBD1 is a possible D gene (5 bases). Trimming stripped 5 bases from V and 3 bases from J, with 13 bases between. The CDR3 runs 15 residues. Germline V gene sequence: CDR1 SGHVS, CDR2 FQNEAQ. The CDR3 DNA follows: TGTGCCAGCAGCGAGAGGGGCGCAGCTAATGAAAAACTGTTTTTT. Encoded protein: CASSERGAANEKLFF.

In its sample, this clonotype was seen a few times. This chain uses TRBV12-3 or TRBV12-4 with TRBJ2-1; D unresolved. This CDR3 has 16 residues. The germline V and J ends were trimmed by 5 bases and 11 bases, with 25 bases remaining between them. The CDR3 is CASSPNGVSANGQQFF. As DNA, the CDR3 is TGTGCCAGCAGTCCTAATGGCGTCTCCGCCAACGGTCAGCAGTTCTTC.

This clonotype was observed at least ten times. This sequence joins TRBV12-3 or TRBV12-4 and TRBJ1-1; D uncertain. The CDR3 is 13 residues long. Between the trimmed V and J ends, which lost 7 bases and 0 bases, there was a span of 9 bases. In DNA, the CDR3 is TGTGCCAGCACCCCGGGAATGAACACTGAAGCTTTCTTT. Translation gives CASTPGMNTEAFF.

This sequence joins TRBV4-3 and TRBJ1-1; 7 nucleotides agree with TRBD1. The germline gives CDR1 LGHNA, CDR2 YSLEER. V lost 7 bases to trimming and J lost 2 bases; unmatched junction nucleotides: 7. The CDR3 spans 14 residues. CDR3 bases: TGCGCCAGCACCTCAGGGGGTGGTAACACTGAAGCTTTCTTT. The encoded protein is CASTSGGGNTEAFF.